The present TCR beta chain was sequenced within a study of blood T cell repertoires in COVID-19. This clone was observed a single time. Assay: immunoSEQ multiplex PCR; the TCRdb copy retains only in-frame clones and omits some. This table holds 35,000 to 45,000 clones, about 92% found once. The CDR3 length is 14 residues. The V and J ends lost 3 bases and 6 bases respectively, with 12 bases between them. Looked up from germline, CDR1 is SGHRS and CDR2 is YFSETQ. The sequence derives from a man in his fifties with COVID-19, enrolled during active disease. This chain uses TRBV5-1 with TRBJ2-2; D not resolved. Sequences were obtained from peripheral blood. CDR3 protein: CASSSAHQAGELFF. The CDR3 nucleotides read TGCGCCAGCAGCTCCGCTCACCAGGCCGGGGAGCTGTTTTTT.